One and the same sample provided the 14 T cell receptor beta chains below, sequenced in a study of shared clonotypes between healthy human individuals. Positively selected for CCR7, the CD45RO-negative cells used as naive CD8 cells excluded terminally differentiated effector memory CD45RA+ cells. Libraries were prepared by immunoSEQ multiplex PCR; TCRdb keeps only in-frame clonotypes and omits some of them. The data show hundreds of thousands of clones, about 95% seen once. The sample consisted of naive CD8+ T cells sorted from blood. The receptors shown here come from a woman aged 25-40 years in good health.

The chain links TRBV27 to TRBJ2-5; D not certain. The CDR3 has 13 amino acids. Germline loops: CDR1 MNHEY, CDR2 SMNVEV (reference sequence). Between the trimmed V and J ends, which lost 5 bases and 1 base, there was a span of 8 bases. The CDR3 sequence is CASSPSLQETQYF. Here the CDR3 DNA reads TGTGCCAGCAGTCCCTCACTCCAAGAGACCCAGTACTTC.

This sequence joins TRBV9 and TRBJ2-5; D unclear. The J call may be faulty, since TRBJ2-7 better matches the DNA end. This CDR3 has 15 residues. The germline V gene has CDR1 SGDLS and CDR2 YYNGEE. The CDR3 DNA sequence: TGTGCCAGCAGCGTAGGAGTGACGGGCTCCTACGAGCAGTACTTC. Amino acids: CASSVGVTGSYEQYF.

The genes are TRBV29-1 and TRBJ2-1; the D is unclear. V lost 7 bases, J lost 11 bases, and 6 bases lay in between. Germline loops: CDR1 SQVTM, CDR2 ANQGSEA. The CDR3 is 8 residues long. CDR3 region: CSAGKQFF. The CDR3 DNA follows: TGCAGCGCCGGAAAGCAGTTCTTC.

The chain employs TRBV29-1 and TRBJ2-1; D possibly corresponds to TRBD2 (5 bases). The V end was cut by 7 bases, the J end by 6 bases, with 16 bases between. The CDR3 runs 13 residues. Germline assignment: CDR1 SQVTM and CDR2 ANQGSEA. The CDR3: CSARTADFNEQFF. The CDR3 DNA follows: TGCAGCGCCCGGACGGCGGACTTCAATGAGCAGTTCTTC.

The chain carries TRBV10-2 and TRBJ2-5; 11 nucleotides line up with TRBD2. This CDR3 has 14 residues. CDR1 is WSHSY, CDR2 SAAADI, per germline. The V gene end was trimmed by 7 bases and the J gene end by 3 bases; junction bases not matched to a gene: 4. CDR3 DNA sequence: TGCGCCAGCATTCCGGGACTAGCGGAAGAGACCCAGTACTTC. It translates to CASIPGLAEETQYF.

The chain employs TRBV28 and TRBJ1-4, with D unresolved. The CDR3 spans 14 residues. Germline values: CDR1 MDHEN, CDR2 SYDVKM. The V gene lost 10 bases and the J gene lost 8 bases, with 20 bases spanning the gap. CDR3 sequence reads: CATIRVREGEKLFF. The CDR3 DNA follows: TGTGCCACCATAAGAGTGAGGGAAGGGGAAAAACTGTTTTTT.

This chain uses TRBV7-9 with TRBJ1-2; D is unresolved. Trimming removed 7 bases at V and 6 bases at J, with 6 bases between. Germline V gene sequence: CDR1 SEHNR, CDR2 FQNEAQ (reference sequence). This CDR3 region has 10 residues. CDR3 protein: CASTLDGYTF. CDR3 DNA sequence: TGTGCCAGCACCCTGGATGGCTACACCTTC.

The V call is TRBV7-9, the J call TRBJ2-3; D call uncertain. Germline V CDR1 and CDR2: SEHNR, FQNEAQ (reference sequence). V dropped 5 bases and J dropped 6 bases, with 12 bases sitting between them. The CDR3 covers 13 residues. This CDR3 is CASSDPFRDTQYF. In DNA, the CDR3 is TGTGCCAGCAGCGACCCCTTCAGGGATACGCAGTATTTT. The full variable domain, rest sourced from reference TRBV7-9 and TRBJ2-3, is DTGVSQNPRHKITKRGQNVTFRCDPISEHNRLYWYRQTLGQGPEFLTYFQNEAQLEKSRLLSDRFSAERPKGSFSTLEIQRTEQGDSAMYLCASSDPFRDTQYFGPGTRLTVL.

V usage is TRBV28 and J usage is TRBJ1-3; possible D gene TRBD1, 6 bases. The V end was cut by 7 bases, the J end by 4 bases, with 17 bases between. Germline CDR1 reads MDHEN; CDR2 reads SYDVKM. The CDR3 is made up of 15 amino acids. CDR3 sequence: CASTSIRDTGNTIYF. The CDR3 region has the DNA TGTGCCAGCACTTCTATCCGGGACACGGGAAACACCATATATTTT.

V usage is TRBV23-1 and J usage is TRBJ2-1; D is possibly TRBD1 (5 bases). TRBV23-1 is marked as an open reading frame, function uncertain. V was cut by 3 bases and J by 5 bases, with 17 bases left in between. The CDR3 spans 16 residues. The CDR3 DNA follows: TGCGCCAGCAGTCACCTTCCCAGGGATAACCACAATGAGCAGTTCTTC. Amino acids: CASSHLPRDNHNEQFF.

This CDR3 is CASRIDSFNTGELFF. The DNA for the CDR3 is TGTGCCAGCAGAATCGACAGCTTCAACACCGGGGAGCTGTTTTTT. This rearrangement joins TRBV28 to TRBJ2-2; D is possibly TRBD1 (5 bases). CDR3 length: 15 residues. Germline assignment: CDR1 MDHEN and CDR2 SYDVKM. The V gene lost 6 bases and the J gene lost 2 bases, with 13 bases spanning the gap. Based on the CDR3 plus reference TRBV28 and TRBJ2-2, the full variable domain is DVKVTQSSRYLVKRTGEKVFLECVQDMDHENMFWYRQDPGLGLRLIYFSYDVKMKEKGDIPEGYSVSREKKERFSLILESASTNQTSMYLCASRIDSFNTGELFFGEGSRLTVL.

A remark on this clone: The sample contains more than one DNA sequence encoding this CDR3. V is TRBV28 and J is TRBJ2-1; no clear D gene. The CDR3 loop spans 11 amino acids. Trimming stripped 8 bases from V and 3 bases from J, with 5 bases between. Per the germline V gene, CDR1 is MDHEN and CDR2 is SYDVKM. The CDR3 DNA is TGTGCCAGCTCGTTCTACAATGAGCAGTTCTTC. It codes for CASSFYNEQFF.

This clone has only one observation. The chain joins TRBV6-5 to TRBJ2-5; unclear D gene. In germline, CDR1 is MNHEY, CDR2 SVGAGI. The CDR3 consists of 12 residues. Trimming removed 6 bases from V and 4 bases from J, with 9 bases in between. CDR3 region: CASSDPLETQYF. The CDR3, as DNA: TGTGCCAGCAGCGATCCTCTAGAGACCCAGTACTTC.

The chain is built from TRBV9 and TRBJ2-7; possible D gene TRBD2, 6 bases. V was trimmed by 4 bases and J by 0 bases, leaving 11 bases between them. The CDR3 has 14 amino acids. CDR1 SGDLS and CDR2 YYNGEE come from the germline V gene. CDR3 in amino acids: CASSPETSSYEQYF. In nucleotides, the CDR3 is TGTGCCAGCAGCCCAGAGACTAGCTCCTACGAGCAGTACTTC.